Listed below are T cell receptor beta chains from one sample, sequenced in a study of cytomegalovirus exposure and HLA in healthy donors. Here immunoSEQ multiplex PCR was the method, and the copy in TCRdb shows in-frame clones only, minus some. Among approximately 180,000 clones listed, roughly 80% were seen once. Sequencing was performed on PBMCs. Receptor source: a man under 40 in good health and CMV-seropositive. Each CDR3 is given with its conserved first and last residue. D genes are given only for firm matches. Expanded clones get a size class; other rows say once, few or many, or leave the size out.

CDR3 length,clone size,J gene,V gene,D gene,CDR3 protein,CDR3 DNA
14,-,TRBJ2-1,TRBV18,-,CASSFGRGVDEQFF,TGTGCCAGCTCATTCGGGCGGGGCGTTGATGAGCAGTTCTTC
14,-,TRBJ2-1,TRBV18,-,CASSQGVGYNEQFF,TGTGCCAGCTCACAAGGGGTAGGCTACAATGAGCAGTTCTTC
17,-,TRBJ2-7,TRBV11-2,TRBD2,CASSPRGLAGVGYEQYF,TGTGCCAGCAGCCCCCGGGGACTAGCGGGAGTTGGCTACGAGCAGTACTTC
15,-,TRBJ1-3,TRBV19,-,CASSFRVHSGNTIYF,TGTGCCAGTAGTTTCAGGGTCCACTCTGGAAACACCATATATTTT
17,-,TRBJ1-1,TRBV5-1,-,CASSLARGTAMNTEAFF,TGCGCCAGCAGCTTGGCCAGGGGTACCGCTATGAACACTGAAGCTTTCTTT
13,few,TRBJ1-1,TRBV7-9,-,CASSPRIDAEAFF,TGTGCCAGCAGCCCCAGGATTGACGCTGAAGCTTTCTTT
17,-,TRBJ2-2,TRBV28,TRBD2,CASSRQQTSGSTGELFF,TGTGCCAGCAGTCGCCAACAGACTAGCGGGAGTACCGGGGAGCTGTTTTTT
15,once,TRBJ2-3,TRBV7-9,-,CASSLTGSSTDTQYF,TGTGCCAGCAGCTTAACGGGATCAAGCACAGATACGCAGTATTTT
15,-,TRBJ2-7,TRBV6-1,TRBD1,CASSEQGESSYEQYF,TGTGCCAGCAGTGAACAGGGGGAGTCGTCCTACGAGCAGTACTTC
16,-,TRBJ2-1,TRBV7-9,-,CASSPDPSTTYNEQFF,TGTGCCAGCAGCCCCGACCCTAGCACCACCTACAATGAGCAGTTCTTC
18,-,TRBJ2-1,TRBV9,TRBD2,CASSVGGTSGGFYNEQFF,TGTGCCAGCAGCGTAGGCGGGACTAGCGGGGGATTCTACAATGAGCAGTTCTTC
15,-,TRBJ1-5,TRBV7-9,-,CASSALGGGNQPQHF,TGTGCCAGCAGCGCACTGGGGGGAGGCAATCAGCCCCAGCATTTT
15,-,TRBJ2-7,TRBV9,TRBD2,CASSVGRSGSYEQYF,TGTGCCAGCAGCGTAGGGCGTAGCGGGAGCTACGAGCAGTACTTC
17,-,TRBJ1-6,TRBV19,TRBD1,CASSISRDRGRSSPLHF,TGTGCCAGTAGTATCTCCCGGGACAGGGGGAGAAGTTCACCCCTCCACTTT
15,-,TRBJ2-3,TRBV5-1,TRBD2,CASSLTSGSTDTQYF,TGCGCCAGCAGCCTAACTAGCGGGAGCACAGATACGCAGTATTTT
14,-,TRBJ1-4,TRBV5-1,-,CASSLSQGYEKLFF,TGCGCCAGCAGCTTGAGCCAGGGGTATGAAAAACTGTTTTTT
18,-,TRBJ2-1,TRBV13,TRBD2,CASSVPGLALSSYNEQFF,TGTGCCAGCAGCGTCCCGGGACTAGCGTTGAGCTCCTACAATGAGCAGTTCTTC
15,-,TRBJ1-5,TRBV7-8,-,CASSLGQGFGQPQHF,TGTGCCAGCAGCTTAGGTCAGGGATTCGGTCAGCCCCAGCATTTT
14,-,TRBJ1-1,TRBV28,-,CASSYHQGRTEAFF,TGTGCCAGCAGTTACCATCAGGGGCGTACTGAAGCTTTCTTT
17,-,TRBJ1-4,TRBV15,-,CATSRDLEAPTNEKLFF,TGTGCCACCAGCAGAGATTTGGAGGCTCCAACTAATGAAAAACTGTTTTTT
15,few,TRBJ1-1,TRBV7-9,TRBD1,CASSLIGTGSTEAFF,TGTGCCAGCAGCTTAATAGGGACAGGGAGCACTGAAGCTTTCTTT